This T cell receptor beta chain was sequenced during a study of CD8+ T cells in alopecia areata (dated by TCRdb to the late 2010s). In the study overall: In both human patients and the C3H/HeJ mouse model, the study applied high-throughput TCRbeta sequencing to look at T cell clonal expansion in alopecia areata. Human TCRbeta sequencing covered scalp tissue and sorted CD4+ and CD8+ peripheral blood T cells from patchy and totalis/universalis alopecia areata patients and healthy controls. Scalp clonality was compared across normal scalp (n=4), patchy alopecia areata scalp (n=8), and alopecia totalis/universalis scalp (n=8). RNA was obtained with the PAXgene miRNA kit for fixed scalp, the miRNeasy kit for PBMCs, and the RNeasy kit for mouse skin. immunoSEQ multiplex PCR using 35 Vbeta forward primers and 13 Jbeta reverse primers was used to amplify TCRbeta CDR3 regions.

Lesional scalp punch biopsies and peripheral blood were collected from alopecia areata patients. PBMCs were isolated by density centrifugation and stained for CD3, CD4 and CD8, after which CD4+ and CD8+ T cells were sorted on a FACSAria. The untreated alopecia areata patients were recruited through a multicenter biomarker study. For 4 to 6 biomarker-study patients, blood CD8+ T cells were further sorted into NKG2D-low and NKG2D-high fractions. From V the trimming removes 4 bases and from J it removes 3 bases, while the gene matches leave 11 bases of the junction unaccounted for. CDR1 MGHRA and CDR2 YSYEKL are derived from the germline V gene. The CDR3, from cysteine to phenylalanine, totals 17 residues. The sequence is cut down to CDR3 DNA, 51 bases in frame from base 1. This clone was picked up a small number of times. Its cognate antigen has yet to be identified. Base qualities are not provided; no much larger clone lies one nucleotide away.

Summary of the overall study and its limitations: Unlike mouse skin, which is dominated by gammadelta T cells, normal human skin has resident alphabeta T cells that are also sequenced, and this complicates analysis of the scalp TCR repertoire. TCR sequences shared between patients were less clear than in mice, possibly partly because of HLA diversity in the patient population. Compared with normal scalp, lesional scalp had higher clonality and more expanded CD8+ clones, particularly in alopecia totalis/universalis, a pattern that suggests antigenic drive.

The protocol used for the library was the immunoSEQ multiplex PCR assay. RNA was extracted from all samples and reverse transcribed into cDNA, which served as template for TCR sequencing. SuperScript III was used for first-strand cDNA synthesis, primed with a 2:1 mix of oligo-dT and random hexamers. A synthetic immune receptor repertoire was used to assess amplification bias, and residual bias was removed computationally. The authors' analysis ran thus. Raw reads were preprocessed for error removal, and CDR3 was defined according to IMGT conventions as running from the conserved cysteine to phenylalanine. Clonality was computed by normalizing Shannon entropy by log2 of the number of productive unique TCRs and subtracting the result from 1. Whether scalp clones were CD4 or CD8 was inferred by matching scalp TCRbeta sequences against CD4 and CD8 repertoires sorted from blood. TCRdb took this table from immuneACCESS and kept in-frame rearrangements with V and J called. Such tables lack part of the clones; where checked against another copy, unresolved V genes explain under half of the gap, and the rest is unexplained. From that table come the V and J calls and clone size; the DNA was used to work out D and trimming. For this sample the table gives some 120,000 clones, of which around 45% were detected only once. The ten largest clonotypes hold roughly a tenth of the sample.

This clonotype was sampled from a human donor with alopecia areata. The chain is encoded by TRBV4-1 joined to TRBJ2-7; TRBD2 matches 11 bases in the middle. Sample: NKG2D-low CD8+ T cells sorted from blood. Reading the label with the study, this specimen's cell subset or site is: sorted CD8+ NKG2D-low blood T cells. The DNA sequence is given as TGCGCCAGCAGCCGCGCGCCTACTAGCGGGAGTCTCTACGAGCAGTACTTC. The resulting protein is CASSRAPTSGSLYEQYF.